These T cell receptor beta chains were read from a single sample in a study of cytomegalovirus exposure and HLA in healthy donors. Data came from immunoSEQ multiplex PCR; TCRdb stores just in-frame clones and leaves some out. The sample lists around 130,000 clones; around 77% were seen once. The sequenced sample was PBMCs. The source is a man aged 45-65 years in good health and CMV-seronegative. Both conserved end residues are part of each CDR3. The order of the fields is J gene, D gene, V gene, CDR3 protein. A D gene is named only where the DNA matches it firmly.

>TRBJ2-3|-|TRBV29-1
CSVYVRGFSDTQYF
>TRBJ1-4|TRBD1|TRBV6-6
CASSYRQGGEKLFF
>TRBJ1-2|TRBD1|TRBV28
CASSYDRGRNYGYTF
>TRBJ1-1|-|TRBV10-3
CAISRQLGTEAFF
>TRBJ2-7|-|TRBV28
CASSSGNAEQYF
>TRBJ1-5|TRBD1|TRBV2
CASSGGQYSNQPQHF
>TRBJ2-6|-|TRBV28
CASAWRTNVLTF
>TRBJ1-2|TRBD1|TRBV7-2
CASSSDRGVYGYTF
>TRBJ2-7|TRBD2|TRBV7-8
CASSLASSGTYEQYF
>TRBJ2-1|-|TRBV30
CAWSPRGRSSYNEQFF
>TRBJ2-7|TRBD2|TRBV4-2
CASSLLAETSYEQYF
>TRBJ2-5|TRBD2|TRBV30
CAWSSHASGTETQYF
>TRBJ2-2|TRBD1|TRBV19
CASSTRPTGGYGTGELFF
>TRBJ2-1|TRBD2|TRBV5-1
CASSRRGADSSYNEQFF
>TRBJ2-2|-|TRBV10-1
CASSESGASLTGELFF
>TRBJ1-5|TRBD1|TRBV6-6
CASSYEGQGYQPQHF
>TRBJ1-5|TRBD1|TRBV6-5
CASSPDRGGNQPQHF
>TRBJ2-3|-|TRBV7-8
CASSLDRRTDTQYF
>TRBJ1-2|TRBD1|TRBV7-9
CASSPDRAGSYTF
>TRBJ2-1|TRBD2|TRBV6-5
CASSRTSDYNEQFF
>TRBJ2-7|TRBD1|TRBV15
CATLRTGGNYEQYF
>TRBJ1-1|TRBD1|TRBV28
CASSRDSSTEAFF
>TRBJ1-2|-|TRBV6-5
CASRAGREPGGYTF
>TRBJ1-1|TRBD1|TRBV29-1
CSVEFVQGLSAEAFF
>TRBJ1-5|TRBD1|TRBV19
CASTKGGTGGGQPQHF
>TRBJ2-1|-|TRBV15
CATSRDRSSYNEQFF
>TRBJ2-7|TRBD1|TRBV6-1
CASSVGGGFSEQYF
>TRBJ1-5|-|TRBV19
CASSIQWGPSNQPQHF
>TRBJ2-5|TRBD1|TRBV5-4
CASSPGTVTQETQYF
>TRBJ1-4|-|TRBV19
CASTPRRAGNEKLFF
>TRBJ1-5|-|TRBV7-8
CASSPPSEKPQHF
>TRBJ1-1|-|TRBV6-5
CASSSGSRGTEAFF
>TRBJ2-7|-|TRBV19
CASSGSQRNSYEQYF
>TRBJ2-1|TRBD2|TRBV7-9
CASGPSGRSDEQFF
>TRBJ1-1|TRBD1|TRBV15
CATSRAFTGGKAFF
>TRBJ1-1|TRBD1|TRBV10-3
CAISGGQGRNTEAFF
>TRBJ2-2|TRBD1|TRBV6-5
CASTQGQGASGELFF
>TRBJ2-4|TRBD2|TRBV4-1
CASSQSGTSILPLAKNIQYF
>TRBJ2-7|-|TRBV18
CASSPQTATYEQYF
>TRBJ1-5|-|TRBV28
CASSFLGAGNNQPQHF
>TRBJ2-1|-|TRBV7-9
CASSLGSGPEGGGSEQFF
>TRBJ2-5|TRBD2|TRBV19
CASQSLAGGQETQYF
>TRBJ1-5|-|TRBV6-5
CASSQTWAQPQHF
>TRBJ2-5|-|TRBV2
CASEGGEAQYF
>TRBJ2-1|TRBD2|TRBV5-4
CASSLPKRGGRANEQFF
>TRBJ2-5|TRBD2|TRBV14
CASSQSSGSLQETQYF
>TRBJ2-1|-|TRBV6-6
CASTKGRDANNEQFF
>TRBJ2-5|-|TRBV25-1
CASSELRAAGETQYF
>TRBJ1-4|-|TRBV19
CASRETARTRNEKLFF
>TRBJ2-2|-|TRBV18
CASSLLSGTGELFF
>TRBJ1-5|TRBD1|TRBV27
CASSFSGQDSNQPQHF
>TRBJ1-5|-|TRBV28
CASSNQGSNQPQHF
>TRBJ2-1|-|TRBV11-1
CASSIGGRQFF
>TRBJ2-3|-|TRBV7-9
CASSPRGGNTDTQYF
>TRBJ2-1|TRBD2|TRBV2
CASRDRTSGSNPPHEQFF